This T cell receptor beta chain was sequenced for a study of T cell changes during pregnancy in multiple sclerosis. Using immunoSEQ multiplex PCR, the repertoire was profiled, and TCRdb retains in-frame clones only, with some absent. The repertoire includes more than 50,000 clones, about 90% of them detected once, and around 0.5% sits in the top ten. The junction had 8 bases not matched to a gene; V was cut back by 3 bases and J by 5 bases. This CDR3 is 15 amino acids long. The germline CDR1 and CDR2 sequences are LNHNV and YYDKDF (reference sequence). The sample consisted of CD4+ T cells from peripheral blood mononuclear cells, taken after pregnancy. The sequence came from a female donor in good health, enrolled as a control in a pregnancy study. This chain connects TRBV15 to TRBJ2-3; 7 bases align to TRBD2. CDR3 region: CATSRAGTTLDTQYF. CDR3 nucleotides: TGTGCCACCAGCAGGGCCGGGACTACTTTAGATACGCAGTATTTT.